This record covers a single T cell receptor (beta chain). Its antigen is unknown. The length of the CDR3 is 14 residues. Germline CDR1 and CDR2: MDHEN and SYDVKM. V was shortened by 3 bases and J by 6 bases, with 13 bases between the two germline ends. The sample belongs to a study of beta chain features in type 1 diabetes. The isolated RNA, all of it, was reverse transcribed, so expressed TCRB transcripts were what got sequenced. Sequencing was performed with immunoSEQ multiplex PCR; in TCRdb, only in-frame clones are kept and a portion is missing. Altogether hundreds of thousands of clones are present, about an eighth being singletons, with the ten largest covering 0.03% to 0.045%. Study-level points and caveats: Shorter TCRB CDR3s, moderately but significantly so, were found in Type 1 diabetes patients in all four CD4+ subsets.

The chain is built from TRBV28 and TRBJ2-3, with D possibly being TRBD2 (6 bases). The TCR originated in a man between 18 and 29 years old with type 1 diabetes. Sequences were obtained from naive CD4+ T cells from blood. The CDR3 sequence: CASSLLAGPDTQYF. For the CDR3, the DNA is TGTGCCAGCAGTTTGCTGGCGGGACCCGATACGCAGTATTTT.